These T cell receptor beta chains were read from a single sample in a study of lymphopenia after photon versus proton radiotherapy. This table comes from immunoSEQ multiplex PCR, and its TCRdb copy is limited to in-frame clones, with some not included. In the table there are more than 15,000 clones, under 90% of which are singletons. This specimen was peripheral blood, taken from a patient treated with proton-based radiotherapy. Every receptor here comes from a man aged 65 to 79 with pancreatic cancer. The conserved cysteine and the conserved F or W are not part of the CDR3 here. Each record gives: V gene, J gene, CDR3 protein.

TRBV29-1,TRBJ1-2,SALQDGFGYT
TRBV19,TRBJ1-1,ASSPGSLRTEAF
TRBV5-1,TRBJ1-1,ASSPREGGNTEAF
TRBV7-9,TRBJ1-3,ASSPRGRGNTIY
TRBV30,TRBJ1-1,AWGQTAMNTEAF
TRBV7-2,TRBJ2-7,ASSLLSGSYEQY
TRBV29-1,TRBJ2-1,SVDRRTYNEQF
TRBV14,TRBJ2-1,ASSQVTTNEQF
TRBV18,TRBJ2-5,ASSPNGGGPETQY
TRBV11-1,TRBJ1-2,ASSLDGTNYGYT
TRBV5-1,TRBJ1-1,ASRRGGETEAF
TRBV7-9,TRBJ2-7,ASTQGGSYEQY
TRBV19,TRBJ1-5,ASSNWGNQPQH
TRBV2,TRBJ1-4,ASNPNSVNKGEKLF
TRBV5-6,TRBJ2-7,ASSSIWQGRDEQY
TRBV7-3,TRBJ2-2,ASSFDTSTGELF